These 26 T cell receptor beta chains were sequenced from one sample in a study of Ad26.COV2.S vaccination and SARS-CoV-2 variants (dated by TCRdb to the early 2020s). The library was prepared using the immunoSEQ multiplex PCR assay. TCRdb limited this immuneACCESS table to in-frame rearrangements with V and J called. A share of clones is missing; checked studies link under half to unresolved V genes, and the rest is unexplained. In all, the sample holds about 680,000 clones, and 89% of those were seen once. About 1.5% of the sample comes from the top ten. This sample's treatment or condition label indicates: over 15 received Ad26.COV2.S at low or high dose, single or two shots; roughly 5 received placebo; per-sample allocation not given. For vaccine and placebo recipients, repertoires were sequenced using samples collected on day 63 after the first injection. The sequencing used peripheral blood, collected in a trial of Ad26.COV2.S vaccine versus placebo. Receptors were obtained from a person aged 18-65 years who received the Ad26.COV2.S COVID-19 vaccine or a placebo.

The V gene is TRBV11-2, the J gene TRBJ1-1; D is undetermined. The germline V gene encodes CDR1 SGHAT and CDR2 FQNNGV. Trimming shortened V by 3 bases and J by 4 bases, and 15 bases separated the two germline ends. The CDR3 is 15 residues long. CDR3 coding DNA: TGTGCCAGCAGCTTCTCGCATGGACCGGGCACTGAAGCTTTCTTT. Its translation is CASSFSHGPGTEAFF.

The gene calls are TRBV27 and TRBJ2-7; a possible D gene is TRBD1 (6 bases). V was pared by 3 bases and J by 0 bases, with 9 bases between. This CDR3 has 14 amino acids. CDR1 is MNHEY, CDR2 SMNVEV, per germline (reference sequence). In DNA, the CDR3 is TGTGCCAGCAGTTTTAGGGACAACTCCTACGAGCAGTACTTC. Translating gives CASSFRDNSYEQYF.

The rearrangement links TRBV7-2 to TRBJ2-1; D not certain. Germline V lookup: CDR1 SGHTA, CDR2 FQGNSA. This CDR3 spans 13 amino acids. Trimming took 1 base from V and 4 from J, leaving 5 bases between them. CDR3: CASSLVGYNEQFF. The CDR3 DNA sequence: TGTGCCAGCAGCTTAGTAGGGTACAATGAGCAGTTCTTC.

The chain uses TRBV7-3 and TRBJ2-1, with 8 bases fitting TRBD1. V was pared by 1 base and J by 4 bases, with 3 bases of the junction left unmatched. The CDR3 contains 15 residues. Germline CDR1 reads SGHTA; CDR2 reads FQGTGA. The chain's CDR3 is CASSLNRGTYNEQFF. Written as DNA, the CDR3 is TGTGCCAGCAGCTTAAACAGGGGGACATACAATGAGCAGTTCTTC.

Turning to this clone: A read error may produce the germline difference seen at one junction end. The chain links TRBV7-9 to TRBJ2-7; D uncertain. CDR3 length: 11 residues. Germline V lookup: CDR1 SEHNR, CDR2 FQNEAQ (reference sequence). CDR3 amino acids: CASSLAGGPWF. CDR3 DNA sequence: TGTGCCAGCAGCTTAGCGGGCGGCCCGTGGTTC.

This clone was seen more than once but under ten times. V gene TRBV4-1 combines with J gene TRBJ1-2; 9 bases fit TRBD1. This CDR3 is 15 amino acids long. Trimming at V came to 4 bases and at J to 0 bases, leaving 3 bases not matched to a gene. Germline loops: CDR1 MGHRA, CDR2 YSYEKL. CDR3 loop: CASSLGTGSNYGYTF. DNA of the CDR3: TGCGCCAGCAGCCTTGGGACAGGGTCTAACTATGGCTACACCTTC.

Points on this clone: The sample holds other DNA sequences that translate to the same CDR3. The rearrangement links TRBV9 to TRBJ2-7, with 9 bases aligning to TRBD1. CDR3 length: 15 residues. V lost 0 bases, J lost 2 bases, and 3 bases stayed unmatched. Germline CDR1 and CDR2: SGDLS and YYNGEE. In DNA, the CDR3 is TGTGCCAGCAGCGTAGCGACAGGGGGGACCTACGAGCAGTACTTC. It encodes CASSVATGGTYEQYF.

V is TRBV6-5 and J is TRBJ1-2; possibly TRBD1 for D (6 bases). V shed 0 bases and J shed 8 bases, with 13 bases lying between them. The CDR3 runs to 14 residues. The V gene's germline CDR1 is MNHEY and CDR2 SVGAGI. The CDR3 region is CASSYSPGGWGYTF. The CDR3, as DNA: TGTGCCAGCAGTTACTCCCCCGGGGGCTGGGGCTACACCTTC.

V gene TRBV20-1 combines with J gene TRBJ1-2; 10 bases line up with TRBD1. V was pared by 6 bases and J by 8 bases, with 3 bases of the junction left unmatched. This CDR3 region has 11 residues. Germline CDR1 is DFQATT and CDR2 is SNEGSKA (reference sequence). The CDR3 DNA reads TGCAGTGCACTGGACAGGGGGGGCTACACCTTC. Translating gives CSALDRGGYTF.

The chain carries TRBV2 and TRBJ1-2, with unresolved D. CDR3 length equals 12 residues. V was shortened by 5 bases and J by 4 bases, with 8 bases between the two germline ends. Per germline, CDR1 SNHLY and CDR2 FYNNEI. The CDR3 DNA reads TGTGCCAGCAGTTCATCCACCTATGGCTACACCTTC. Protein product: CASSSSTYGYTF.

The chain's CDR3 is CASSFYQILEAFF. In nucleotides, the CDR3 is TGTGCCAGCAGCTTCTATCAGATCCTTGAAGCTTTCTTT. The chain has TRBV5-6 and TRBJ1-1, with unresolved D. Germline-derived CDR1 and CDR2 are SGHDT and YYEEEE. The CDR3 is 13 amino acids. Trimming removed 2 bases at V and 7 bases at J, with 12 bases between.

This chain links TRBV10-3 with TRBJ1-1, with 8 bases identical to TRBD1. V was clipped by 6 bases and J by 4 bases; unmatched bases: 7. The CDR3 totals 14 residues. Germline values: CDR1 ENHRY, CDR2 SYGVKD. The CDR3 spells CAIRGTGLPTEAFF. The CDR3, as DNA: TGTGCCATCAGGGGGACAGGTCTGCCCACTGAAGCTTTCTTT.

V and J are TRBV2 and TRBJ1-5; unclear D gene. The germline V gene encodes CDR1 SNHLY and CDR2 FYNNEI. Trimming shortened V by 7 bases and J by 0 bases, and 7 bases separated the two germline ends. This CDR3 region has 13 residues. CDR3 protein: CASTWSSNQPQHF. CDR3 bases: TGTGCCAGCACTTGGTCTAGCAATCAGCCCCAGCATTTT. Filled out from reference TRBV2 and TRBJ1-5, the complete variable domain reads EPEVTQTPSHQVTQMGQEVILRCVPISNHLYFYWYRQILGQKVEFLVSFYNNEISEKSEIFDDQFSVERPDGSNFTLKIRSTKLEDSAMYFCASTWSSNQPQHFGDGTRLSIL.

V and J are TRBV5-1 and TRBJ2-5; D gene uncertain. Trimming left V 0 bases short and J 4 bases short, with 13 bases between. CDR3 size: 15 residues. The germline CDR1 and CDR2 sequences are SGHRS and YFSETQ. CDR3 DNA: TGCGCCAGCAGCTTGGAATGGAGTGGGGTAGAGACCCAGTACTTC. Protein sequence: CASSLEWSGVETQYF.

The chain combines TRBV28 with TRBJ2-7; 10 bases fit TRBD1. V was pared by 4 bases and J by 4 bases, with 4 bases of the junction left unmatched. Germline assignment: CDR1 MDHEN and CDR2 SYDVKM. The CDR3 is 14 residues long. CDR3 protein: CASSWTGGAYEQYF. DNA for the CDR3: TGTGCCAGCAGTTGGACAGGGGGAGCTTACGAGCAGTACTTC.

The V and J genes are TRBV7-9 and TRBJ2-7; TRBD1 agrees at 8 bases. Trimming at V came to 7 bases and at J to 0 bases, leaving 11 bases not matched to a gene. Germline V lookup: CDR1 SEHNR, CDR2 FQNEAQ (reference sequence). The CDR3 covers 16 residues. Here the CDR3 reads CASNYLRTGSSYEQYF. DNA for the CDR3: TGTGCCAGCAACTATCTCCGGACAGGGAGCTCCTACGAGCAGTACTTC. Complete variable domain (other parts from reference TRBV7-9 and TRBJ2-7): DTGVSQNPRHKITKRGQNVTFRCDPISEHNRLYWYRQTLGQGPEFLTYFQNEAQLEKSRLLSDRFSAERPKGSFSTLEIQRTEQGDSAMYLCASNYLRTGSSYEQYFGPGTRLTVT.

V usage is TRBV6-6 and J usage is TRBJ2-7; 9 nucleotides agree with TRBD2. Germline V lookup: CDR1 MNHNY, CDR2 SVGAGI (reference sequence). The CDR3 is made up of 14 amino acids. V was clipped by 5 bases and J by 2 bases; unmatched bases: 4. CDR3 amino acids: CASSIAGETYEQYF. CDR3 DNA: TGTGCCAGCAGTATAGCGGGAGAGACCTACGAGCAGTACTTC.

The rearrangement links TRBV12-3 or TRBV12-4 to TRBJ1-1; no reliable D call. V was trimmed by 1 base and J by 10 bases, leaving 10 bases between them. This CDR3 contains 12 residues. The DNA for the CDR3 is TGTGCCAGCAGTTTAGTAGGGCTGCGAGCTTTCTTT. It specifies CASSLVGLRAFF.

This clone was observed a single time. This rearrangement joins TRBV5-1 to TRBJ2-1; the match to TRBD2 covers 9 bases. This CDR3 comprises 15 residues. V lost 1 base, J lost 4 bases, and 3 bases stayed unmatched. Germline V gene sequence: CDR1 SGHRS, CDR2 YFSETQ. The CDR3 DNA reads TGCGCCAGCAGCTTGCCTAGCGGGGTGTACAATGAGCAGTTCTTC. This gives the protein CASSLPSGVYNEQFF. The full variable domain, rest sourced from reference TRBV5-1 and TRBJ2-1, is KAGVTQTPRYLIKTRGQQVTLSCSPISGHRSVSWYQQTPGQGLQFLFEYFSETQRNKGNFPGRFSGRQFSNSRSEMNVSTLELGDSALYLCASSLPSGVYNEQFFGPGTRLTVL.

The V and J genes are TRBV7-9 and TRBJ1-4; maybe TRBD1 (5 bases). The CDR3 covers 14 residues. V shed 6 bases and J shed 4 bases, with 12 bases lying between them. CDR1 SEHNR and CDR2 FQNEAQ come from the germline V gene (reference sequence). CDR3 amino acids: CASSTDRRNEKLFF. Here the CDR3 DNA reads TGTGCCAGCAGTACTGACAGACGTAATGAAAAACTGTTTTTT.

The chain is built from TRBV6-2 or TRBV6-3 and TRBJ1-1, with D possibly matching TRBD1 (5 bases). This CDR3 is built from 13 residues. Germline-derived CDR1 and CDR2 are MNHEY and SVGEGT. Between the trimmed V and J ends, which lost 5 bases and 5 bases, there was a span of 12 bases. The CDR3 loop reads CASSPSGGTEAFF. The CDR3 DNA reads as TGTGCCAGCAGTCCCTCCGGGGGGACTGAAGCTTTCTTT.

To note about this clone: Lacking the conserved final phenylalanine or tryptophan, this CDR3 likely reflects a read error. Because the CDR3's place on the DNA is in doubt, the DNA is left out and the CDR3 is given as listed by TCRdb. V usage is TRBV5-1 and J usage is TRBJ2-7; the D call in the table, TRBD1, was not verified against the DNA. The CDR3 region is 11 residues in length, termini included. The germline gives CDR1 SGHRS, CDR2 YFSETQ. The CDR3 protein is CASSFRDRVDP.

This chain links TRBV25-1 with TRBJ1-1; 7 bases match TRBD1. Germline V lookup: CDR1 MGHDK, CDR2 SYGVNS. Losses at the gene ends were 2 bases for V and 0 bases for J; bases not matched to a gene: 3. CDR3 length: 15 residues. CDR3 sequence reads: CASSEPGQMNTEAFF. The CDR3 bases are TGTGCCAGCAGTGAACCGGGACAGATGAACACTGAAGCTTTCTTT.

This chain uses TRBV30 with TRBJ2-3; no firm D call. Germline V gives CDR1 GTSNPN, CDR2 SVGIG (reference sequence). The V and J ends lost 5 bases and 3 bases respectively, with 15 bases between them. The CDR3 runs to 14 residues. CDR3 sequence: CAWEYTIGTDTQYF. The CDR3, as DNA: TGTGCCTGGGAGTACACAATCGGAACAGATACGCAGTATTTT.

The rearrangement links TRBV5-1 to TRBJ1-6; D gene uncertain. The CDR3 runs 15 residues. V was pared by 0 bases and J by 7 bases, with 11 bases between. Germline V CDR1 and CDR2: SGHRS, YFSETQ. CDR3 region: CASSLVPGTNSPLHF. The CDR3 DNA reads TGCGCCAGCAGCTTGGTGCCAGGAACGAATTCACCCCTCCACTTT.

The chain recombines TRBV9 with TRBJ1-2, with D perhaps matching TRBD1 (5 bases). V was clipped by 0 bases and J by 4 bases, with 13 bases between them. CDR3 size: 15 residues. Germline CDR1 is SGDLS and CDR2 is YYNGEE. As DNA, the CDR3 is TGTGCCAGCAGCGTAGGTGGGACCGGGGTCTATGGCTACACCTTC. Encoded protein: CASSVGGTGVYGYTF.